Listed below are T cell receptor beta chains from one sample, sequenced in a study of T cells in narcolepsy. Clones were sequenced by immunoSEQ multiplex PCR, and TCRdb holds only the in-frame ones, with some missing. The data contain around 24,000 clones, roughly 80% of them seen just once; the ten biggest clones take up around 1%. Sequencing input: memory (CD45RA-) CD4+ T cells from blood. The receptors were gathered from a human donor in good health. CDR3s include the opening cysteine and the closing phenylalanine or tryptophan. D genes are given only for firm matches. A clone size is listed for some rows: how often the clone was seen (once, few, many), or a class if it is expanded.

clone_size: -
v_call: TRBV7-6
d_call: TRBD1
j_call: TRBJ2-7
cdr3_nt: TGTGCCAGCAGCCCCACCCGGGACAGGCCTTCCTACGAGCAGTACTTC
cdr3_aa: CASSPTRDRPSYEQYF

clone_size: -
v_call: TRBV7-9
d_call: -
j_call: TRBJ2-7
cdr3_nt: TGTGCCAGTAGCACCTACTACGAGCAGTACTTC
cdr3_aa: CASSTYYEQYF

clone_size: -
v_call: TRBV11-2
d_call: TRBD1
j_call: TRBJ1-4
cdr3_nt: TGTGCCAGCAGCTTCCTCAGGGGGCGAACTAATGAAAAACTGTTTTTT
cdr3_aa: CASSFLRGRTNEKLFF

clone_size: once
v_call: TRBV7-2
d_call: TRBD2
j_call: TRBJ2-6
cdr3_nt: TGTGCCAGCAGCTCGGGACTAGTGAGTGGGGCCAACGTCCTGACTTTC
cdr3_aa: CASSSGLVSGANVLTF

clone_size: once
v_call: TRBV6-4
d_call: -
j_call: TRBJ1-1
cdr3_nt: TGTGCCAGCAGTGACACCGACAGCTCGGAAGCTTTCTTT
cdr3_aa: CASSDTDSSEAFF

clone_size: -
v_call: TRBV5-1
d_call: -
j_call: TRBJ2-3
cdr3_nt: TGCGCCAGCAGAGAATCGGGAGATACGCAGTATTTT
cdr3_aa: CASRESGDTQYF

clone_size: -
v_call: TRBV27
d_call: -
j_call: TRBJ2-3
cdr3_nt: TGTGCCAGCAGCTCCATTGTGGGGGGGAGGGGGACAGATACGCAGTATTTT
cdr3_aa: CASSSIVGGRGTDTQYF

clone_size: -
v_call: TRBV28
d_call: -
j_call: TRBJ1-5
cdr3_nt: TGTGCCAGCAGCCCACGAGGGTACACCAATCAGCCCCAGCATTTT
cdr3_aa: CASSPRGYTNQPQHF

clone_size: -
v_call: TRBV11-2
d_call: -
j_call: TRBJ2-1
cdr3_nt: TGTGCCAGCAGCTTACAGATGCGCGGGGAGCAGTTCTTC
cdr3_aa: CASSLQMRGEQFF

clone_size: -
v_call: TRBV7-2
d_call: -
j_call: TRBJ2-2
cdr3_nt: TGTGCCAGCAGCTTAAAACGGGGAATCGGGGAGCTGTTTTTT
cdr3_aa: CASSLKRGIGELFF

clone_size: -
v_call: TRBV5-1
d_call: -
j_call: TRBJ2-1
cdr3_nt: TGCGCCAGCAGATTCGACTACCCGACCTACAATGAGCAGTTCTTC
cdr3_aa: CASRFDYPTYNEQFF

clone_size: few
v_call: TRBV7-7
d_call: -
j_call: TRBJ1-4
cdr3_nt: TGTGCTAGCAGCTCCGGGGGAGGGCCTAATGAAAAACTGTTTTTT
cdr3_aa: CASSSGGGPNEKLFF

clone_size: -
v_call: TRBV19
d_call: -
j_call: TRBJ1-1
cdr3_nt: TGTGCCAGTGCTACAACTCAACGCACTGAAGCTTTCTTT
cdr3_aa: CASATTQRTEAFF

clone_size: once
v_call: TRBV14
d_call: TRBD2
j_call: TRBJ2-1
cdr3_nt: TGTGCCAGCAGCCAAGTTCGACTAGCGGCCGAGCAGTTCTTC
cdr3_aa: CASSQVRLAAEQFF

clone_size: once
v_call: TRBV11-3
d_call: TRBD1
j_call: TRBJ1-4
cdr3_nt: TGTGCCAGCAGCTTAAATCAGGGACAGGGGCCTAATGAAAAACTGTTTTTT
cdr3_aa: CASSLNQGQGPNEKLFF

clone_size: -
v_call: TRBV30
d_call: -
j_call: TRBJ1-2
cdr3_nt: TGTGCCTGGAGCGCCGGACAGACAACTAACTATGGCTACACCTTC
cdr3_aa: CAWSAGQTTNYGYTF

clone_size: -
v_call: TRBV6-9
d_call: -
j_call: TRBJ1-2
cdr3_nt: TGTGCCAGCAGGGGTTATCGGGGCGGGACCAGGTACTATGGCTACACCTTC
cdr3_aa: CASRGYRGGTRYYGYTF

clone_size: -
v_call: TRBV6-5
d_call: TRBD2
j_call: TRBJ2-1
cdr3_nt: TGTGCCAGCAGGGCCGGGACTAGCGGGGTCAATGAGCAGTTCTTC
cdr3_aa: CASRAGTSGVNEQFF

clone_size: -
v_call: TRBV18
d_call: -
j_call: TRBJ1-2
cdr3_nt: TGTGCCAGCTCACCACCAATCGGGGCTCCGGGGGGCTACACCTTC
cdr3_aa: CASSPPIGAPGGYTF

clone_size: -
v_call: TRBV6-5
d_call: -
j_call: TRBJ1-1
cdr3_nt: TGTGCCAGCAGTTACTCGGCGGGGAGAGGCACTGAAGCTTTCTTT
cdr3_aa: CASSYSAGRGTEAFF

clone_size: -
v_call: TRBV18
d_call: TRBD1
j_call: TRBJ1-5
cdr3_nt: TGTGCCAGCTCGCGGGACAGCGTTAGCAATCAGCCCCAGCATTTT
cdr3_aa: CASSRDSVSNQPQHF

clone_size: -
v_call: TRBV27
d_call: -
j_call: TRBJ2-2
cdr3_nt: TGTGCCAGCAGTTTATGGTCGAACACCGGGGAGCTGTTTTTT
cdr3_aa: CASSLWSNTGELFF

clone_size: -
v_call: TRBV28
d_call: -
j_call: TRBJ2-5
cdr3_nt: TGTGCCAGCAGTTCGGGGGGACAGTCCAGCGAGACCCAGTACTTC
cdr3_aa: CASSSGGQSSETQYF

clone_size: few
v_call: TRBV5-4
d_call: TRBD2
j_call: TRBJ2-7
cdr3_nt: TGTGCCAGCAGCCCTGCTAGCGGGGGATTCTACGAGCAGTACTTC
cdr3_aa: CASSPASGGFYEQYF

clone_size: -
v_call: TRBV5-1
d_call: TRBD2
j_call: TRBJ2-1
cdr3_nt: TGCGCCAGCAGCCGGACTAGCGGGAGGGTATATGAGCAGTTCTTC
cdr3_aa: CASSRTSGRVYEQFF

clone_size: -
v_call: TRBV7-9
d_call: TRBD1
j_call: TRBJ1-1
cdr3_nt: TGTGCCAGCAGCTCCCCCCCAGGACAGGGATTGAACACTGAAGCTTTCTTT
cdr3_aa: CASSSPPGQGLNTEAFF

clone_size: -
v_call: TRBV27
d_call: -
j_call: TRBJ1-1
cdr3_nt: TGTGCCAGCAGTTTATTTGGGGCCAATGGATTCAGCACTGAAGCTTTCTTT
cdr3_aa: CASSLFGANGFSTEAFF

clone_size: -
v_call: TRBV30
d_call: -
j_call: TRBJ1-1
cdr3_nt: TGTGCCTGGAGTGTAAACATGGCAGGGTCTGAAGCTTTCTTT
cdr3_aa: CAWSVNMAGSEAFF

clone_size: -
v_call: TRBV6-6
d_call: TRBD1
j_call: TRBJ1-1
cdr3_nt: TGTGCCAGCAGTAAAGAACGACAGGGGGCAGAGACTGAAGCTTTCTTT
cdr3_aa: CASSKERQGAETEAFF

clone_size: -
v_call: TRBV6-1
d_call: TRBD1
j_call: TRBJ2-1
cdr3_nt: TGTGCCAGCAGAGAATCACTTTATAGGACAGGGAATTTTTTCTTC
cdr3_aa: CASRESLYRTGNFFF

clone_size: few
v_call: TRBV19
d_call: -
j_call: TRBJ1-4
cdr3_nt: TGTGCCAGTGGAAGGGTGGAAACGACCATTGCAACTAATGAAAAACTGTTTTTT
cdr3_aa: CASGRVETTIATNEKLFF

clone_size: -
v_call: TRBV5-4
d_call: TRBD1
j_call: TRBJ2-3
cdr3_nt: TGTGCCAGCACCAAAAGACAGGGCCAGGCAGATACGCAGTATTTT
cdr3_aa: CASTKRQGQADTQYF

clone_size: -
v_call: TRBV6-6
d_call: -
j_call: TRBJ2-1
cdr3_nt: TGTGCCAGCAGTCTCATGAGTGCGAATGAGCAGTTCTTC
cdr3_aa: CASSLMSANEQFF

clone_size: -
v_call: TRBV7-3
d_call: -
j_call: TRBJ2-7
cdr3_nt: TGTGCCAGCAGCTTAAGTAGCGGAAACGAGCAGTACTTC
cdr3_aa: CASSLSSGNEQYF

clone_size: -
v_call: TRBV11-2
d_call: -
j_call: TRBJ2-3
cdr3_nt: TGTGCCAGCAGCTTAGAGGATACGCAGTATTTT
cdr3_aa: CASSLEDTQYF

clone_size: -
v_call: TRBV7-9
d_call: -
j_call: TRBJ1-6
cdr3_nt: TGTGCCAGCAGCCTATTGGGACGGAGTTCACCCCTCCACTTT
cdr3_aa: CASSLLGRSSPLHF

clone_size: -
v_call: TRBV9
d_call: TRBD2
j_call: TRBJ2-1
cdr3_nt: TGTGCCAGCAGCGTAGGGTCAGCGGGAGGGCTGCATGAGCAGTTCTTC
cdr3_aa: CASSVGSAGGLHEQFF

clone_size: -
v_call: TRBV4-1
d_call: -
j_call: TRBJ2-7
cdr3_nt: TGCGCCAGCAGCCCTTGGGTCGGGGTTCGGAACGAGCAGTACTTC
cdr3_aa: CASSPWVGVRNEQYF

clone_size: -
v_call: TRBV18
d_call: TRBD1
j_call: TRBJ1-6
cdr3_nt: TGTGCCAGCTCACCAGGGACAGGGGATTCACCCCTCCACTTT
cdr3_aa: CASSPGTGDSPLHF

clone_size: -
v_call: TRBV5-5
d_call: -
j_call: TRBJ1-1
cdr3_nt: TGTGCCAGCAGCTTGGCTGGGGAGGTTGGAGCTTTCTTT
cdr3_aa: CASSLAGEVGAFF

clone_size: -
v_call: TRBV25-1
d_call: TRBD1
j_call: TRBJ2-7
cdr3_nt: TGTGCCAGCAGTCTCGACAGGGCCCCCTACGAGCAGTACTTC
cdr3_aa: CASSLDRAPYEQYF

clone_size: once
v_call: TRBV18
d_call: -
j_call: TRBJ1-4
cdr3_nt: TGTGCCAGCTCACCAGTCGGCAGGGAGGGAGAAAAACTGTTTTTT
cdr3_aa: CASSPVGREGEKLFF

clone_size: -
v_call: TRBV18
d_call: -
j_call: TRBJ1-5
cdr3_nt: TGTGCCAGCTCACCACCCGGCGGGCGCAGGGGTAATCAGCCCCAGCATTTT
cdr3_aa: CASSPPGGRRGNQPQHF

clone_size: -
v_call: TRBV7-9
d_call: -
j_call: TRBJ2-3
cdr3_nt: TGTGCCAGCAGCTCACCTATGGGTTTCACAGATACGCAGTATTTT
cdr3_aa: CASSSPMGFTDTQYF

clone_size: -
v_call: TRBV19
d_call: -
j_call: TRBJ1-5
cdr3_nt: TGTGCCAGTACCCCACGGGTTTATAGCAATCAGCCCCAGCATTTT
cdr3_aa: CASTPRVYSNQPQHF

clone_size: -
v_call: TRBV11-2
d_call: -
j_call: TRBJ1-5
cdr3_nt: TGTGCCAGCAGCTTCAGTGGGGAGGGGCAGCCCCAGCATTTT
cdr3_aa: CASSFSGEGQPQHF

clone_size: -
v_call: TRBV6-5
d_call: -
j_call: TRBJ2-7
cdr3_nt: TGTGCCAGCAGTACCCGGGGCTTCTACGAGCAGTACTTC
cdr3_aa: CASSTRGFYEQYF

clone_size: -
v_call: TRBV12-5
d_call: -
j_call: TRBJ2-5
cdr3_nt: TGTGCTAGTGGTTTGGGAGAGACGGGGACCCAGTACTTC
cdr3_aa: CASGLGETGTQYF

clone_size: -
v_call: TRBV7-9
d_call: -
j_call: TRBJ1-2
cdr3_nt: TGTGCCAGCAGCTTCGAGAACTATGGCTACACCTTC
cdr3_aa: CASSFENYGYTF

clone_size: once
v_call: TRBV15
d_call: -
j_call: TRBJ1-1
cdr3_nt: TGTGCCACCAGCAGGGAGGGGCGGGGTGAAGCTTTCTTT
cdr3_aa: CATSREGRGEAFF

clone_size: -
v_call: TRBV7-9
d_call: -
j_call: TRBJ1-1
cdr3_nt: TGTGCCAGCAGCCTCCCCATTAAGGTTGAAGCTTTCTTT
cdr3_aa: CASSLPIKVEAFF

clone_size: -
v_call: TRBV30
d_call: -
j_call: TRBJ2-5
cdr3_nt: TGTGCCTGGAGTGTAAGAGTCTACCAAGAGACCCAGTACTTC
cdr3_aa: CAWSVRVYQETQYF